These T cell receptor beta chains were read from a single sample in a study of blood T cell dynamics during melanoma immunotherapy. The protocol was immunoSEQ multiplex PCR, while the TCRdb copy is restricted to in-frame clones and leaves out a portion. The sample lists around 15,000 clones, roughly nine tenths occurring once. The specimen comprised blood, sampled from a patient treated with checkpoint blockade. These receptors were obtained from a human donor with melanoma. Both conserved end residues are part of each CDR3.

TRBV2,TRBJ2-4,CASSAQGKNIQYF
TRBV27,TRBJ2-3,CASSSRTQSPADTQYF
TRBV6-1,TRBJ2-1,CASSETGGSYNEQFF
TRBV10-3,TRBJ1-1,CAISLTGNTEAFF
TRBV27,TRBJ2-2,CASSLRQNTGELFF
TRBV30,TRBJ1-1,CAWIGQGAGEAFF
TRBV5-5,TRBJ1-1,CASSLEGNTEAFF
TRBV18,TRBJ1-6,CASSPTPDRAYNSPLHF
TRBV18,TRBJ1-2,CASSPNGVGYTF
TRBV6-5,TRBJ2-2,CASSYGLDSGELFF
TRBV25-1,TRBJ2-1,CASSEFLAGHNEQFF
TRBV5-1,TRBJ1-1,CASSLGPMNTEAFF
TRBV19,TRBJ2-3,CASSSATSGRAAPQYF
TRBV6-6,TRBJ1-5,CASSSMTGTGNQPQHF
TRBV5-6,TRBJ1-2,CASSLLDYGYTF
TRBV30,TRBJ2-3,CAWKALGQGYADTQYF
TRBV7-2,TRBJ2-6,CASSLGGPGANVLTF
TRBV29-1,TRBJ2-5,CSAGDRGETQYF
TRBV6-6,TRBJ2-7,CASRIPGQAEEQYF
TRBV11-2,TRBJ1-1,CASSSPNRVANTEAFF
TRBV2,TRBJ1-2,CASRPYLLTAYGYTF
TRBV30,TRBJ1-5,CAWSFDSNQPQHF
TRBV5-8,TRBJ2-6,CASSQTGTGANVLTF
TRBV13,TRBJ2-5,CASSLWGLAGAKEETQYF
TRBV5-1,TRBJ2-7,CASSARQGPGEQYF
TRBV21-1,TRBJ2-7,CASSTSPPGGVRNEQYF
TRBV9,TRBJ2-1,CASSGTTGRGNEQFF
TRBV5-1,TRBJ1-4,CASSLGGQNEKLFF
TRBV18,TRBJ2-7,CASSPSPFEQYF
TRBV29-1,TRBJ1-3,CSVEGRGIGSGNTIYF
TRBV10-2,TRBJ1-4,CASRRGSATNEKLFF
TRBV2,TRBJ2-6,CASSGGTGGSGANVLTF
TRBV7-9,TRBJ2-2,CASSLDLGELFF
TRBV6-6,TRBJ2-3,CASRRGRYTDTQYF
TRBV5-4,TRBJ1-4,CARAMGPNEKLFF
TRBV5-1,TRBJ2-3,CASRPLITDTQYF
TRBV5-8,TRBJ2-7,CASSLRTGKLGQQYF
TRBV5-6,TRBJ2-5,CASSFLGPLQETQYF
TRBV14,TRBJ1-2,CASSQDLGQVFAGYTF
TRBV7-9,TRBJ2-7,CASSPEGPWDEQYF
TRBV4-1,TRBJ1-2,CASSQAELDTYGYTF
TRBV5-8,TRBJ2-3,CASSPGTSGTTDTQYF
TRBV9,TRBJ2-5,CASSVEGGTWETQYF
TRBV7-8,TRBJ2-5,CASSRWTGAETQYF
TRBV2,TRBJ1-4,CASSVVGTTNEKLFF
TRBV9,TRBJ2-2,CASSAAGLATNTGELFF
TRBV28,TRBJ1-2,CASSPPTTALGGYTF
TRBV9,TRBJ2-7,CASSVGTGAYEQYF
TRBV7-2,TRBJ1-1,CASSSPAPMNTEAFF
TRBV20-1,TRBJ1-1,CSASGTEAFF
TRBV6-6,TRBJ2-3,CASRIRDTQYF
TRBV20-1,TRBJ2-3,CSAQGTDTQYF
TRBV10-3,TRBJ2-3,CATLPSVDTDTQYF
TRBV11-3,TRBJ2-3,CASSLVGTSTDTQYF
TRBV25-1,TRBJ2-2,CASSGPGTFYTGELFF
TRBV7-8,TRBJ2-7,CASSLILEGEQYF